The rows below give T cell receptor beta chains drawn from one sample of a study of neurological immune-mediated disorders. Using its own MiXCR run on the 5' RACE reads, TCRdb lists one record per CDR3 protein. The table shows 80,000 or so distinct CDR3 sequences, with roughly 10% occurring only once. Sequenced: PBMCs. The receptor set was obtained from a man aged 50-59 years in good health. The CDR3 runs from the conserved cysteine through the conserved F or W. The order of the fields is clone size, J gene, V gene, D gene, CDR3 protein, CDR3 DNA. The D gene is left open where the match is weak. Rows give clone size only sometimes, using once, few, many, or a class for an expanded clone.

>many|TRBJ2-1|TRBV4-1|-
CASSQPLKGNEQFF
TGCGCCAGCAGCCAACCCCTCAAAGGGAATGAGCAGTTCTTC
>-|TRBJ2-5|TRBV7-2|TRBD2
CASRGGGETQYF
TGTGCCAGCAGGGGGGGGGGAGAGACCCAGTACTTC
>many|TRBJ2-4|TRBV19|-
CASSLSGVKNKNIQYF
TGTGCCAGTAGTTTATCAGGGGTTAAAAACAAAAACATTCAGTACTTC
>many|TRBJ1-1|TRBV28|-
CASSTTGSTEAFF
TGTGCCAGCAGTACCACAGGGTCCACTGAAGCTTTCTTT
>many|TRBJ2-1|TRBV15|TRBD2
CATSGGNPSGRNEQFF
TGTGCCACCAGCGGGGGGAACCCTAGCGGGAGGAATGAGCAGTTCTTC
>-|TRBJ2-7|TRBV24-1|TRBD2
CATSARPSGGGSSYERYF
TGCGCCACCAGTGCTCGCCCTTCGGGCGGGGGGAGCTCCTACGAGCGGTACTTC
>many|TRBJ2-1|TRBV5-1|TRBD1
CASSLAGTASYNEQFF
TGCGCCAGCAGCTTGGCTGGGACAGCATCCTACAATGAGCAGTTCTTC
>-|TRBJ2-2|TRBV29-1|TRBD1
CSVRGRTTGLAGELFF
TGCAGCGTTAGGGGGCGGACGACAGGCTTGGCCGGGGAGCTGTTTTTT
>many|TRBJ2-1|TRBV7-9|TRBD2
CASSLGRPGLAYNEQFF
TGTGCCAGCAGCTTAGGAAGGCCGGGACTAGCGTATAATGAGCAGTTCTTC
>many|TRBJ2-5|TRBV25-1|-
CASSESRAWGLETQYF
TGTGCCAGCAGTGAATCCCGGGCCTGGGGGCTAGAGACCCAGTACTTC
>many|TRBJ2-7|TRBV29-1|TRBD1
CSVAPGQGYEQYF
TGCAGCGTTGCACCGGGACAGGGATACGAGCAGTACTTC
>many|TRBJ1-2|TRBV7-8|TRBD1
CASSRRDRFHGYTF
TGTGCCAGCAGCCGCCGGGACAGATTTCATGGCTACACCTTC
>many|TRBJ2-5|TRBV20-1|TRBD2
CSARAASGGSYQETQYF
TGCAGTGCTAGAGCGGCTAGCGGGGGGTCGTACCAAGAGACCCAGTACTTC
>many|TRBJ1-1|TRBV29-1|-
CSVEEGAGGTTEAFF
TGCAGCGTTGAAGAGGGGGCAGGAGGTACGACTGAAGCTTTCTTT
>many|TRBJ2-2|TRBV28|TRBD1
CASRRDRGSTGELFF
TGTGCCAGCAGACGGGACAGGGGGAGCACCGGGGAGCTGTTTTTT
>many|TRBJ1-5|TRBV28|-
CASRQTELNQPQHF
TGTGCCAGCAGACAAACAGAACTAAATCAGCCCCAGCATTTT
>-|TRBJ2-3|TRBV12-3/TRBV12-4|-
CASSRTDGADTQYF
TGTGCCAGCAGCCGGACGGACGGGGCAGATACGCAGTATTTT
>many|TRBJ2-1|TRBV5-1|TRBD1
CASRWGTGGINEQFF
TGCGCCAGCAGGTGGGGGACAGGGGGTATCAATGAGCAGTTCTTC
>many|TRBJ1-6|TRBV14|-
CASSQRGLTGVGSPLHF
TGTGCCAGCAGCCAGAGGGGACTCACGGGCGTCGGGTCACCCCTCCACTTT
>many|TRBJ2-7|TRBV7-2|-
CASSFRGLMASEQYF
TGTGCCAGCAGCTTCCGAGGACTAATGGCCAGCGAGCAGTACTTC
>many|TRBJ2-5|TRBV12-3/TRBV12-4|-
CASSFAGPIETQYF
TGTGCCAGCAGTTTTGCAGGTCCGATTGAGACCCAGTACTTC
>many|TRBJ2-2|TRBV20-1|-
CSATRIPNTGELFF
TGCAGTGCTACGAGAATACCGAACACCGGGGAGCTGTTTTTT
>many|TRBJ1-1|TRBV25-1|-
CASSLKGVRDGAFF
TGTGCCAGCAGTTTAAAAGGGGTCCGGGATGGAGCTTTCTTT
>many|TRBJ2-5|TRBV7-2|-
CASSEQETQYF
TGTGCCAGCAGCGAACAAGAGACCCAGTACTTC
>many|TRBJ2-7|TRBV15|TRBD1
CATSREARGPYEQYF
TGTGCCACCAGCAGAGAGGCCAGGGGGCCTTACGAGCAGTACTTC
>many|TRBJ2-5|TRBV12-3/TRBV12-4|-
CASSFVSDQETQYF
TGTGCCAGCAGTTTTGTCTCCGACCAAGAGACCCAGTACTTC
>many|TRBJ1-3|TRBV7-6|-
CASSAMGGSDFSGNTIYF
TGTGCCAGCAGCGCCATGGGGGGGTCAGACTTCTCTGGAAACACCATATATTTT
>many|TRBJ2-1|TRBV20-1|TRBD2
CSASGGGPLYEQFF
TGCAGTGCTAGTGGCGGGGGGCCCTTATATGAGCAGTTCTTC
>many|TRBJ2-1|TRBV7-2|TRBD2
CASSFFSGGAREQFF
TGTGCCAGCAGCTTCTTTAGCGGGGGGGCCAGGGAGCAGTTCTTC
>many|TRBJ2-3|TRBV11-2|TRBD2
CASSFRLAGAIDTQYF
TGTGCCAGCAGCTTTCGTTTAGCGGGGGCTATAGATACGCAGTATTTT
>many|TRBJ2-2|TRBV5-1|-
CASSSLKSGEYTGELFF
TGCGCCAGCAGCTCCCTCAAGTCGGGTGAATACACCGGGGAGCTGTTTTTT
>many|TRBJ2-3|TRBV12-3/TRBV12-4|TRBD2
CASSPRGGVPDTQYF
TGTGCCAGCAGCCCGCGGGGGGGCGTACCAGATACGCAGTATTTT
>once|TRBJ1-6|TRBV28|TRBD1
CASTLPRQGSYNSPLHF
TGTGCCAGCACCCTCCCACGACAGGGCAGTTATAATTCACCCCTCCACTTT
>many|TRBJ2-3|TRBV4-1|TRBD2
CASSQEPAGGAPDTQYF
TGCGCCAGCAGCCAGGAGCCAGCGGGGGGGGCCCCAGATACGCAGTATTTT
>many|TRBJ2-1|TRBV6-2/TRBV6-3|TRBD1
CASSIPRGLSYNEQFF
TGTGCCAGCAGTATCCCTAGGGGGCTTTCCTACAATGAGCAGTTCTTC
>many|TRBJ1-3|TRBV10-3|TRBD1
CASGQLSGNTIYF
TGTGCCTCGGGACAGCTCTCTGGAAACACCATATATTTT
>many|TRBJ2-3|TRBV6-2/TRBV6-3|TRBD2
CASSYGLAGDTDTQYF
TGTGCCAGCAGTTACGGCCTAGCGGGGGACACAGATACGCAGTATTTT
>many|TRBJ2-4|TRBV29-1|-
CSVALRLAKNIQYF
TGCAGCGTTGCTCTGAGATTAGCCAAAAACATTCAGTACTTC
>many|TRBJ2-2|TRBV11-2|-
CASSLTAGPYTGELFF
TGTGCCAGCAGCTTAACAGCGGGTCCCTACACCGGGGAGCTGTTTTTT
>many|TRBJ2-1|TRBV18|-
CASSPGQNRNEQFF
TGTGCCAGCTCACCTGGACAGAACAGGAATGAGCAGTTCTTC
>many|TRBJ1-2|TRBV7-9|-
CATGPTRSHYGYTF
TGTGCCACGGGGCCCACGCGATCCCACTATGGCTACACCTTC
>many|TRBJ1-1|TRBV12-3/TRBV12-4|TRBD1
CASSTRQGASTEAFF
TGTGCCAGCAGTACGCGACAGGGGGCGAGCACTGAAGCTTTCTTT
>many|TRBJ2-7|TRBV10-3|-
CAISVRGAEQYF
TGTGCCATCAGTGTGAGAGGGGCCGAGCAGTACTTC
>many|TRBJ2-5|TRBV9|TRBD2
CASSVGGRAGETQYF
TGTGCCAGCAGCGTAGGCGGGAGGGCGGGGGAGACCCAGTACTTC
>many|TRBJ2-7|TRBV5-1|TRBD1
CASTPGDRGLSEQYF
TGCGCCAGCACACCGGGGGACAGGGGCTTGTCCGAGCAGTACTTC
>many|TRBJ1-2|TRBV20-1|-
CSARDLTAFPYGYTF
TGCAGTGCTAGAGACCTAACAGCATTTCCCTATGGCTACACCTTC
>many|TRBJ2-6|TRBV10-3|TRBD1
CAISELPTGVGANVLTF
TGTGCCATCAGTGAACTCCCTACAGGGGTTGGGGCCAACGTCCTGACTTTC
>-|TRBJ2-1|TRBV3-1|-
CASSLIKTAVRGHEQFF
TGTGCCAGCAGCCTTATAAAAACCGCGGTCCGGGGGCATGAGCAGTTCTTC
>many|TRBJ1-6|TRBV20-1|TRBD1
CSFRDSLHSPLHF
TGCAGCTTCCGGGACAGTCTCCATTCACCCCTCCACTTT
>many|TRBJ1-1|TRBV5-1|-
CASSLSGIVNTEAFF
TGCGCCAGCAGCTTGTCAGGGATAGTCAACACTGAAGCTTTCTTT
>many|TRBJ2-1|TRBV29-1|TRBD2
CSVTSGYNEQFF
TGCAGCGTTACTAGCGGGTACAATGAGCAGTTCTTC
>many|TRBJ2-7|TRBV28|-
CASSPPGGTSYEQYF
TGTGCCAGCAGTCCGCCGGGCGGGACCTCCTACGAGCAGTACTTC
>-|TRBJ2-2|TRBV3-1|-
CASSQVSLGDANTGELFF
TGTGCCAGCAGCCAAGTTAGTTTAGGGGATGCGAACACCGGGGAGCTGTTTTTT
>many|TRBJ2-7|TRBV20-1|TRBD2
CSADPGASGPNEQYF
TGCAGTGCTGACCCTGGGGCTAGCGGGCCTAACGAGCAGTACTTC
>few|TRBJ2-3|TRBV10-3|-
CAISAGSTTTDTQYF
TGTGCCATCAGTGCGGGCAGCACCACAACAGATACGCAGTATTTT
>many|TRBJ1-2|TRBV6-6|TRBD1
CASRPDRGGGYTF
TGTGCCAGCAGGCCCGACAGGGGTGGCGGCTACACCTTC
>many|TRBJ1-1|TRBV20-1|TRBD1
CSAPRQGETEAFF
TGCAGTGCCCCCCGACAGGGGGAAACTGAAGCTTTCTTT